This TCR beta chain was documented in a study of identical twins (dated by TCRdb to about 2016). In the study overall: To test whether fetal clonotypes persist, this study deep-sequenced TCR alpha and beta repertoires from monozygotic twins, from unrelated adults of various ages, and from cord blood. To rule out contamination, the twin experiments were replicated at different times with different library preparation protocols.

Library creation used 5' RACE. Sequenced on an Illumina HiSeq 2000. Template switching added a universal primer binding site, and the final cDNA carried a unique molecular identifier that allowed TCR cDNA molecules to be counted accurately. First-strand cDNA for TCR alpha and beta chains was synthesized from specific primers in the conserved constant-segment region. Each cDNA library was double barcoded, with a SMART-Mk sample barcode plus Illumina barcodes, to control for contamination. TruSeq adapter sequences, together with Illumina sample barcodes, were added in two successive PCR steps. The Illumina HiSeq platform was used with custom primers to sequence TCR alpha and beta cDNA libraries. The original methods were these. Unique molecular identifiers were extracted from raw reads with MiGEC, and CDR3 positions were determined with MiXCR. For each individual, recombination models were inferred using an EM algorithm with the repgenHMM and IGoR tools. Shared clonotype analysis was performed with the tcR package in R, normalizing sharing by the product of cloneset sizes. Out-of-frame nonproductive sequences were analyzed to study raw recombination free of thymic and clonal selection effects. TCRdb trimmed public reads at Q25 via fastp, called clones via MiXCR and kept in-frame beta chains. Identical CDR3 proteins give one entry, which carries the most common genes and DNA. The V and J calls were determined by TCRdb, not by the authors. This sample holds about 720,000 distinct CDR3 sequences; 15% to 20% were observed only once. The ten largest account for over 10% of the sample.

For CDR1 and CDR2, the germline V gene (reference sequence) lists DFQATT and SNEGSKA. V lost 5 bases and J lost 4 bases; the stretch between them is 14 bases long. Counted from cysteine to phenylalanine, this CDR3 has 13 amino acids. This entry keeps only the CDR3 DNA: 39 bases, framed from base 1. Overall study outcomes, separate from this receptor: Invariant T cells such as MAIT and iNKT could partly confound zero-insertion analyses, although diverse VJ usage argued against such confounding for most clonotypes. Fewer insertions were carried by abundant cord blood beta clonotypes, a similar but weaker trend appeared in young adult naive repertoires, and no such trend appeared in memory repertoires. Compared with coincidental sharing between unrelated individuals, out-of-frame TCR alpha sequences shared between twins showed an excess of sequences with low generation probability. Because the same donors could not be followed over many years, the conclusions relied on cross-sectional statistical analysis. Excess twin sharing in beta out-of-frame sequences was weaker because fewer shared sequences lowered the signal-to-noise ratio. In monozygotic twins, recombination models systematically underestimated out-of-frame TCR alpha sharing, but the models matched the sharing seen between unrelated individuals.

On this clonotype itself: The antigen it recognizes is unknown. Base qualities are missing; no much larger clone stands one base away.

All donors were healthy Caucasians. Three pairs of female monozygotic twins, all aged about 18 to 30 years, were included in the twin cohort. The RNA used for TCR libraries was isolated from peripheral blood mononuclear cells. These data were also filed under a second study, of T cells expressing NK-cell markers. The second study's paper adds: In sorted CD3+CD56+NKG2C+, CD3+CD56+NKG2C- and CD3+CD56-NKG2C+ T-cell subsets from about 8 donors, TCR beta-chain repertoires were profiled. Among the eight sequenced donors, only one was HCMV-seronegative, while the other seven were HCMV-seropositive. To restrict sorting to alphabetaTCR-expressing T cells, an anti-gammadeltaTCR antibody was added in several experiments. For six donors, the dominant CD3+CD56+NKG2C+ clonotypes were among the top 10 CD8+ clonotypes and accounted for roughly 1.0-7.5% of CD8+ T cells. Those dominant clonotypes were again the most abundant among CD3+CD56-NKG2C+ cells in a few donors, at roughly 25-60.1%. It remained unclear whether the expanded NKG2C-expressing T cell clones were specific for HCMV antigens. The study sequenced eight donors, all healthy volunteers chosen at random: three men and five women. To determine HCMV serostatus, a commercial ELISA kit was used to detect HCMV-specific IgG in serum. Bulk peripheral blood T-cell repertoires were additionally sequenced from unsorted PBMC for six donors. MIGEC handled demultiplexing of the reads and grouping by UMI, while MiTCR was used to assemble and quantify clonotypes. To exclude erroneous sequences, any TCR cDNA sequence not supported by at least two reads was discarded. The tcR package was used for downstream repertoire analysis, and clonotypes were matched across fractions by CDR3 nucleotide sequence plus V segment. VDJmatch was used to annotate antigen specificity against VDJdb, with one amino acid substitution in CDR3 allowed.

What was sequenced was PBMCs. Recombination connected TRBV20-1 to TRBJ1-2, with the D gene uncertain. The TCR sequence derives from a woman under 30 in good health. The CDR3 reads CSAGIWAGYGYTF. The DNA reads TGCAGTGCTGGCATTTGGGCGGGCTATGGCTACACCTTC.